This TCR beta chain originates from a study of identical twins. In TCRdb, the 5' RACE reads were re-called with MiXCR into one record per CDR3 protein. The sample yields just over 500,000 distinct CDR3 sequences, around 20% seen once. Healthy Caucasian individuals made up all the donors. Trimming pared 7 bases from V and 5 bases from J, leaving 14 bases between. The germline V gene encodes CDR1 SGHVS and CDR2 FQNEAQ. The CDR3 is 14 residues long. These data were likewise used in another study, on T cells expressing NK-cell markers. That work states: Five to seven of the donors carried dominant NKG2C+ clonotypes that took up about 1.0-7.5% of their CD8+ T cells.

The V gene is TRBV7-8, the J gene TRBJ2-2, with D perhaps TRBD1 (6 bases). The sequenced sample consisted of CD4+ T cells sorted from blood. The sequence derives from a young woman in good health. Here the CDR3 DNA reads TGTGCCAGCACCTCGTTGGGGGCGACCGGGGAGCTGTTTTTT. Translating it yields CASTSLGATGELFF.